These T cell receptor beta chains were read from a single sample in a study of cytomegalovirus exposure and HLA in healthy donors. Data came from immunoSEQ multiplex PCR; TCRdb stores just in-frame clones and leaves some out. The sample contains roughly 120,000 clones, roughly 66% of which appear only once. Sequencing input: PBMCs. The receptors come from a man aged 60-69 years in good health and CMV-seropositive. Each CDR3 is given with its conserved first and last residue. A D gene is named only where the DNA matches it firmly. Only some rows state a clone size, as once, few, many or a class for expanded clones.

cdr3_aa: CASSSAYEQYF
cdr3_nt: TGCGCCAGCAGCTCTGCCTACGAGCAGTACTTC
v_call: TRBV5-1
clone_size: -
d_call: -
j_call: TRBJ2-7

cdr3_aa: CASRAGLAGEQYF
cdr3_nt: TGTGCCAGTCGAGCGGGACTAGCTGGTGAGCAGTACTTC
v_call: TRBV19
clone_size: -
d_call: TRBD2
j_call: TRBJ2-7

cdr3_aa: CASSLSGDRSTDTQYF
cdr3_nt: TGTGCCAGCAGCTTGTCCGGGGACAGGAGCACAGATACGCAGTATTTT
v_call: TRBV5-6
clone_size: -
d_call: TRBD1
j_call: TRBJ2-3

cdr3_aa: CASSELAGSTYEQYF
cdr3_nt: TGTGCCAGCAGTGAACTGGCAGGGTCCACCTACGAGCAGTACTTC
v_call: TRBV6-1
clone_size: -
d_call: -
j_call: TRBJ2-7

cdr3_aa: CAVGEGGPNTEAFF
cdr3_nt: TGTGCCGTCGGGGAGGGGGGGCCTAACACTGAAGCTTTCTTT
v_call: TRBV10-3
clone_size: -
d_call: -
j_call: TRBJ1-1

cdr3_aa: CASGGTGGYRSPLHF
cdr3_nt: TGTGCCAGTGGTGGGACAGGAGGTTATCGTTCACCCCTCCACTTT
v_call: TRBV19
clone_size: -
d_call: TRBD1
j_call: TRBJ1-6

cdr3_aa: CASSLTETYEQYF
cdr3_nt: TGTGCCAGCAGCTTGACAGAGACCTACGAGCAGTACTTC
v_call: TRBV6-1
clone_size: -
d_call: -
j_call: TRBJ2-7

cdr3_aa: CASIIQDNEQFF
cdr3_nt: TGTGCCAGCATAATACAAGACAATGAGCAGTTCTTC
v_call: TRBV2
clone_size: -
d_call: -
j_call: TRBJ2-1

cdr3_aa: CASSLTGVAGGTQYF
cdr3_nt: TGTGCCAGCAGTCTTACGGGTGTGGCGGGTGGTACGCAGTATTTT
v_call: TRBV7-3
clone_size: -
d_call: -
j_call: TRBJ2-3

cdr3_aa: CASRANSNQPQHF
cdr3_nt: TGTGCCAGCAGGGCCAATAGCAATCAGCCCCAGCATTTT
v_call: TRBV6-5
clone_size: -
d_call: -
j_call: TRBJ1-5

cdr3_aa: CASSAGTGSSYEQYF
cdr3_nt: TGTGCCAGCTCGGCGGGGACAGGGAGCTCCTACGAGCAGTACTTC
v_call: TRBV18
clone_size: -
d_call: TRBD1
j_call: TRBJ2-7

cdr3_aa: CASSTSRPGTEYAGNTIYF
cdr3_nt: TGTGCCAGCAGTACCTCCAGACCCGGGACAGAATACGCTGGAAACACCATATATTTT
v_call: TRBV2
clone_size: -
d_call: TRBD1
j_call: TRBJ1-3

cdr3_aa: CASSLRVGGTGELFF
cdr3_nt: TGTGCCAGCAGCTTACGGGTAGGAGGTACCGGGGAGCTGTTTTTT
v_call: TRBV7-9
clone_size: -
d_call: -
j_call: TRBJ2-2

cdr3_aa: CASSLQTLQGGYGYTF
cdr3_nt: TGTGCCAGCAGTTTGCAGACCCTCCAAGGGGGCTATGGCTACACCTTC
v_call: TRBV6-5
clone_size: -
d_call: -
j_call: TRBJ1-2

cdr3_aa: CSVERSYEQYF
cdr3_nt: TGCAGCGTTGAGCGGTCTTACGAGCAGTACTTC
v_call: TRBV29-1
clone_size: -
d_call: -
j_call: TRBJ2-7

cdr3_aa: CASSFRGPGAEAFF
cdr3_nt: TGTGCCAGCAGCTTCAGGGGGCCGGGGGCTGAAGCTTTCTTT
v_call: TRBV5-6
clone_size: -
d_call: TRBD1
j_call: TRBJ1-1

cdr3_aa: CASSPGGATVDF
cdr3_nt: TGTGCCAGCAGCCCAGGGGGCGCAACGGTGGATTTT
v_call: TRBV5-4
clone_size: -
d_call: TRBD1
j_call: TRBJ2-3

cdr3_aa: CASRSGGETQYF
cdr3_nt: TGTGCCAGCAGGTCTGGAGGGGAGACCCAGTACTTC
v_call: TRBV2
clone_size: -
d_call: -
j_call: TRBJ2-5

cdr3_aa: CASRLQGQDTQYF
cdr3_nt: TGTGCCAGCAGATTACAGGGACAAGATACGCAGTATTTT
v_call: TRBV28
clone_size: -
d_call: -
j_call: TRBJ2-3

cdr3_aa: CASSKNQANTGELFF
cdr3_nt: TGTGCCAGCAGCAAAAACCAAGCAAACACCGGGGAGCTGTTTTTT
v_call: TRBV7-6
clone_size: few
d_call: -
j_call: TRBJ2-2

cdr3_aa: CASKGGGQIVSYEQYF
cdr3_nt: TGTGCCAGTAAGGGAGGAGGGCAGATAGTCTCCTACGAGCAGTACTTC
v_call: TRBV28
clone_size: -
d_call: -
j_call: TRBJ2-7

cdr3_aa: CASNGGGSTDTQYF
cdr3_nt: TGCGCCAGCAACGGTGGGGGGTCCACAGATACGCAGTATTTT
v_call: TRBV5-1
clone_size: -
d_call: -
j_call: TRBJ2-3

cdr3_aa: CASSSPSGGREKLFF
cdr3_nt: TGTGCCAGCAGTTCCCCGTCCGGGGGTAGGGAAAAACTGTTTTTT
v_call: TRBV28
clone_size: -
d_call: -
j_call: TRBJ1-4

cdr3_aa: CASSLVGETQYF
cdr3_nt: TGTGCCAGCAGCTTAGTTGGCGAGACCCAGTACTTC
v_call: TRBV7-9
clone_size: -
d_call: -
j_call: TRBJ2-5

cdr3_aa: CAYLRTGQQPQHF
cdr3_nt: TGTGCCTACCTCCGGACAGGGCAGCAGCCCCAGCATTTT
v_call: TRBV30
clone_size: -
d_call: TRBD1
j_call: TRBJ1-5

cdr3_aa: CASSSGSGGGTQYF
cdr3_nt: TGTGCCAGCAGCTCCGGGAGCGGGGGGGGGACCCAGTACTTC
v_call: TRBV7-8
clone_size: -
d_call: TRBD2
j_call: TRBJ2-5

cdr3_aa: CASSESAAPEVYGYTF
cdr3_nt: TGTGCCAGCAGTGAATCTGCGGCCCCAGAGGTCTATGGCTACACCTTC
v_call: TRBV25-1
clone_size: -
d_call: -
j_call: TRBJ1-2

cdr3_aa: CASSLGSRTEAFF
cdr3_nt: TGTGCCAGCAGCCTTGGGAGTCGGACTGAAGCTTTCTTT
v_call: TRBV6-6
clone_size: -
d_call: -
j_call: TRBJ1-1

cdr3_aa: CSVRVTNYGYTF
cdr3_nt: TGCAGCGTTCGGGTAACTAACTATGGCTACACCTTC
v_call: TRBV29-1
clone_size: -
d_call: -
j_call: TRBJ1-2

cdr3_aa: CASSSTGLETQYF
cdr3_nt: TGCGCCAGCAGCTCGACAGGGTTAGAGACCCAGTACTTC
v_call: TRBV5-1
clone_size: -
d_call: TRBD1
j_call: TRBJ2-5

cdr3_aa: CATRQGEHIQYF
cdr3_nt: TGTGCCACCAGACAGGGGGAACACATTCAGTACTTC
v_call: TRBV2
clone_size: -
d_call: TRBD1
j_call: TRBJ2-4

cdr3_aa: CASSLARGGPLSDTQYF
cdr3_nt: TGTGCCAGCAGCTTAGCGAGGGGGGGGCCATTATCAGATACGCAGTATTTT
v_call: TRBV7-9
clone_size: -
d_call: -
j_call: TRBJ2-3

cdr3_aa: CASSLGQNF
cdr3_nt: TGTGCCAGCAGTCTCGGACAGAACTTC
v_call: TRBV28
clone_size: -
d_call: -
j_call: TRBJ2-4

cdr3_aa: CASSELRGTGYGYTF
cdr3_nt: TGTGCCAGCAGTGAGTTACGCGGGACAGGCTATGGCTACACCTTC
v_call: TRBV6-1
clone_size: few
d_call: TRBD1
j_call: TRBJ1-2

cdr3_aa: CASSILNQPQHF
cdr3_nt: TGTGCCAGTAGTATCCTGAATCAGCCCCAGCATTTT
v_call: TRBV19
clone_size: -
d_call: -
j_call: TRBJ1-5

cdr3_aa: CASSEAGTRVNQPQHF
cdr3_nt: TGTGCCAGCAGTGAAGCAGGGACTCGAGTCAATCAGCCCCAGCATTTT
v_call: TRBV6-1
clone_size: -
d_call: -
j_call: TRBJ1-5

cdr3_aa: CASSGRRVNTEAFF
cdr3_nt: TGTGCCAGCAGTGGCCGCAGGGTGAACACTGAAGCTTTCTTT
v_call: TRBV2
clone_size: -
d_call: -
j_call: TRBJ1-1

cdr3_aa: CARSRVGVMETQYF
cdr3_nt: TGTGCCAGAAGCAGGGTCGGGGTCATGGAGACCCAGTACTTC
v_call: TRBV5-3
clone_size: -
d_call: -
j_call: TRBJ2-5

cdr3_aa: CASIDTAGGPGEQYF
cdr3_nt: TGTGCCAGCATCGATACAGCGGGGGGCCCGGGCGAGCAGTACTTC
v_call: TRBV28
clone_size: -
d_call: TRBD2
j_call: TRBJ2-7

cdr3_aa: CASSSEGDTQYF
cdr3_nt: TGCGCCAGCAGCTCCGAGGGCGATACGCAGTATTTT
v_call: TRBV5-1
clone_size: -
d_call: -
j_call: TRBJ2-3

cdr3_aa: CASNRLGGADNSPLHF
cdr3_nt: TGTGCCAGCAACCGCTTGGGAGGGGCCGACAATTCACCCCTCCACTTT
v_call: TRBV2
clone_size: once
d_call: -
j_call: TRBJ1-6

cdr3_aa: CASSQGPGGSYEQYF
cdr3_nt: TGCGCCAGCAGCCAAGGCCCGGGTGGGTCCTACGAGCAGTACTTC
v_call: TRBV10-1
clone_size: -
d_call: -
j_call: TRBJ2-7

cdr3_aa: CASRFTGGALSGYTF
cdr3_nt: TGTGCCAGCAGGTTCACAGGGGGCGCGCTTAGTGGCTACACCTTC
v_call: TRBV11-2
clone_size: -
d_call: TRBD1
j_call: TRBJ1-2

cdr3_aa: CASSASPRGQGRRNEQFF
cdr3_nt: TGTGCCAGCAGTGCCTCTCCCCGGGGACAGGGGCGAAGGAATGAGCAGTTCTTC
v_call: TRBV6-1
clone_size: -
d_call: TRBD1
j_call: TRBJ2-1

cdr3_aa: CASSFTGIETQYF
cdr3_nt: TGTGCCAGCAGTTTTACAGGGATAGAGACCCAGTACTTC
v_call: TRBV27
clone_size: -
d_call: -
j_call: TRBJ2-5

cdr3_aa: CASTEGQRLFF
cdr3_nt: TGTGCCAGCACCGAAGGACAGAGACTGTTTTTT
v_call: TRBV28
clone_size: -
d_call: -
j_call: TRBJ1-4

cdr3_aa: CASSRGGGEKAFF
cdr3_nt: TGTGCCAGCAGCCGAGGAGGGGGGGAGAAAGCTTTCTTT
v_call: TRBV7-9
clone_size: -
d_call: -
j_call: TRBJ1-1

cdr3_aa: CASSLDPSEELNTEAFF
cdr3_nt: TGCGCCAGCAGCTTGGATCCCAGCGAAGAATTGAACACTGAAGCTTTCTTT
v_call: TRBV5-1
clone_size: few
d_call: -
j_call: TRBJ1-1

cdr3_aa: CAISPLQETGELFF
cdr3_nt: TGTGCCATCAGTCCTCTACAGGAAACCGGGGAGCTGTTTTTT
v_call: TRBV10-3
clone_size: -
d_call: -
j_call: TRBJ2-2

cdr3_aa: CASSSGTPDTQYF
cdr3_nt: TGTGCCAGCAGTTCCGGGACTCCAGATACGCAGTATTTT
v_call: TRBV28
clone_size: once
d_call: -
j_call: TRBJ2-3

cdr3_aa: CASSIRQRLYNSPLHF
cdr3_nt: TGTGCCAGCAGCATTCGACAGCGACTCTATAATTCACCCCTCCACTTT
v_call: TRBV7-9
clone_size: few
d_call: -
j_call: TRBJ1-6